This T cell receptor (beta chain) is from a study of T-cell memory formation after mild COVID-19. TCRdb processed the 5' RACE reads anew with MiXCR; each CDR3 protein has one entry. The sample holds some 330,000 distinct CDR3 sequences, around 21% seen once. Per the germline V gene, CDR1 is SEHNR and CDR2 is FQNEAQ (reference sequence). V lost 5 bases and J lost 0, with 10 bases in between. The CDR3 runs to 14 residues. The table lists this clonotype with a few counts. V usage is TRBV7-9 and J usage is TRBJ2-5; D gene uncertain. The sample taken for sequencing was PBMCs or a T cell subset sorted from them (not recorded which). This TCR came from an adult woman who had mild COVID-19 (a few samples of this study predate the infection). Cell type and time point are not known. As DNA, the CDR3 is TGTGCCAGCAGCCACCCGAGAAACCAAGAGACCCAGTACTTC. It is translated as CASSHPRNQETQYF. Full variable domain (rest looked up from reference TRBV7-9 and TRBJ2-5): DTGVSQNPRHKITKRGQNVTFRCDPISEHNRLYWYRQTLGQGPEFLTYFQNEAQLEKSRLLSDRFSAERPKGSFSTLEIQRTEQGDSAMYLCASSHPRNQETQYFGPGTRLLVL.